This TCR beta chain was identified during a study of human T cells and chemical hapten exposure (dated by TCRdb to 2020 to 2023). Broadly, across the study: For sensitization, 2% DPC in acetone was applied to a roughly 2 cm by roughly 2 cm area of upper inner arm skin. Throughout the roughly 26-week study period, patients were also given weekly therapeutic DPC doses on the scalp. Patch testing was performed on the upper back with Finn chambers containing 0.01% DPC, and the patch tests were scored after 6 days according to International Contact Dermatitis Research Group standards. Alopecia areata with under or over 50% scalp involvement, alopecia totalis and alopecia universalis were represented in the patient cohort, which was mostly female. Libraries were pooled for sequencing, and variation in per-sample TCR yields was attributed mainly to small differences in library volumes within the pool. Peripheral blood TCR repertoire changes were tracked in vivo in alopecia patients during primary and secondary sensitization to the hapten diphenylcyclopropenone (DPC). Blood samples were taken from patients before sensitization (week 0) and at 2, 6 and about 24 weeks after DPC sensitization. Under 30 alopecia patients gave blood for TCR sequencing at one to four time points (pre-sensitization, 2, 6 and 24 weeks). The full study reports these points: The number of PT1 expanded TCRs positively correlated with patch test score, significant at thresholds 8, 16 and 32 but not 4. DPC sensitization did not change how many TCRs were above 1 in 1000 frequency, and no evidence was found of alterations in global repertoire structure. Because all patients had alopecia, a presumed autoimmune disease, the immune response of the patients might differ from that of healthy individuals. Repeated subsampling changed both the strength of the expansion versus patch-test correlation and the threshold at which that correlation became significant. Compared with pre-sensitization or healthy control sets, expanded TCRs formed significantly more large CDR3 similarity clusters, which is consistent with antigen-driven responses.

This clonotype was found a few times. It has no known antigen specificity. Base qualities are missing; no much larger clone stands one base away. Libraries were built with RACE. The instrument was a NextSeq 500. During library preparation, unique molecular identifiers were attached to individual cDNA molecules so that TCRs could be counted quantitatively and reproducibly. From each blood RNA sample, both TCR alpha and TCR beta chains were sequenced. Concerning the study's data processing: A median of around 100,000 TCRs per sample was observed, with a range of about 20,000 to 700,000. V, J and CDR3 annotation of the TCR reads was performed with the Decombinator software suite. To make PS versus PT1 abundance plots, every sample was subsampled to the same number of TCRs (28,000). TCRs were defined as expanded if absent before sensitization and observed at least eight times at the 2-week time point. Using fastp at Q25 and MiXCR, TCRdb reprocessed the public reads and kept productive beta chains. One record per CDR3 amino acid sequence lists the most common genes and DNA. The V and J calls, along with clone size, are taken from TCRdb and not from the paper's own processing. In this sample the table shows a few hundred thousand distinct CDR3 sequences, about 5% of which occur a single time. The ten largest make up over 6.5% of the sample.

The sample's time point label, in plain terms: pre-sensitization, week 0. Explained via the paper, the treatment or condition label denotes: therapeutic diphenylcyclopropenone sensitization with weekly scalp DPC. At every patch-test visit, the blood draw took place before the patch test was put on. Patients were eligible if aged 18 to 70, diagnosed with alopecia and judged suitable for DPC therapy, and pregnant patients were excluded. Total RNA was extracted from unfractionated whole blood collected in Tempus Blood RNA tubes. This TCR derives from a woman between 18 and 29 years old with alopecia areata. Some clones in this sample may be carry-over from other donors' samples. The source material was whole blood, sampled in connection with sensitization to the hapten diphenylcyclopropenone (DPC).

The nucleotides read TGTGCCACCAGTGATTCTCCTGAGGGGTCTGATGGCTACACCTTC. Its coded protein is CATSDSPEGSDGYTF. This sequence uses TRBV24-1 and TRBJ1-2; TRBD1 is possibly the D segment (5 matching bases). The trim is 2 bases for V and 6 bases for J, with a gap of 15 bases between the germline ends. Looking up the germline V gene yields CDR1 KGHDR and CDR2 SFDVKD. From the cysteine through the phenylalanine, the CDR3 covers 15 amino acids. The sequence is cut down to CDR3 DNA, 45 bases in frame from base 1.